Below, 32 T cell receptor beta chains from the same sample are listed, as sequenced in a study of T-cell reconstitution after alpha-beta-depleted transplantation in children (dated by TCRdb to about 2016). The library was built by means of PCR. Instrument used: Illumina HiSeq 2500. To normalize quantification of the TCRbeta repertoire, the TCR libraries were built with molecular barcoding that relied on unique molecular identifiers. TCRdb reran the public reads through fastp at Q25 and MiXCR, keeping productive beta chains. Rows matching on CDR3 protein sequence are summarized as one entry with the most common DNA and genes. This sample is represented by 150,000 to 200,000 distinct CDR3 sequences; approximately 6.8% of them were singletons. Of the sample, 3% falls within the top ten clones. The sample in question was PBMCs from the stem cell graft donor, obtained from the stem cell graft. The receptors were sampled from a human donor who donated a stem cell graft to a child with Wiskott-Aldrich syndrome.

This clonotype was detected ten times or more. V is TRBV12-1 and J is TRBJ2-3. TRBV12-1 is shown as a pseudogene. The CDR3 is 14 residues long. In nucleotides, the CDR3 is TGTGCCAGCAGCTTTTCGGCTAGCTCGGATACGCAGTATTTT. This gives the protein CASSFSASSDTQYF.

This clonotype was seen many times. The chain joins TRBV6-1 to TRBJ1-6, with D uncertain. Germline CDR1 MNHNS, CDR2 SASEGT. The CDR3 extends over 14 amino acids. The V gene lost 0 bases and the J gene lost 7 bases, with 7 bases spanning the gap. The CDR3 DNA is TGTGCCAGCAGTGAAGCTCTATCGAATTCACCCCTCCACTTT. Translating it yields CASSEALSNSPLHF.

This clonotype was detected many times. The chain uses TRBV29-1 and TRBJ2-1, with TRBD1 identical over 12 bases. V lost 3 bases to trimming and J lost 5 bases; unmatched junction nucleotides: 8. The CDR3 has 16 residues. From germline, CDR1 is SQVTM and CDR2 ANQGSEA. This CDR3 reads CSVDQPGQGAHNEQFF. DNA of the CDR3: TGCAGCGTTGACCAACCGGGACAGGGGGCACACAATGAGCAGTTCTTC.

This clonotype was seen repeatedly, ten times or more. J is TRBJ2-7 and V is TRBV12-5; D possibly corresponds to TRBD2 (5 bases). V was clipped by 10 bases and J by 3 bases, with 16 bases between them. The CDR3 extends over 13 amino acids. Germline V gene data show CDR1 as LGHNT and CDR2 as FRNRAP. CDR3 sequence (DNA): TGTGCTACGTCCGTCAGTGAGGGCTACGAGCAGTACTTC. Its protein product is CATSVSEGYEQYF.

This clonotype was observed a handful of times. The gene calls are TRBV28 and TRBJ2-4; 9 nucleotides align to TRBD1. Germline V gene lookup returns CDR1 MDHEN and CDR2 SYDVKM. With V trimmed by 6 bases and J by 7 bases, 10 bases remained unmatched. This CDR3 region has 15 residues. The CDR3, as DNA: TGTGCCAGCAGCAGTCCCGGGACAGGGAAGAACATTCAGTACTTC. Protein: CASSSPGTGKNIQYF.

This clonotype was recorded many times. The rearrangement uses TRBV9 and TRBJ1-1; D is possibly TRBD1 (5 bases). Germline-derived CDR1 and CDR2 are SGDLS and YYNGEE. This CDR3 has 15 amino acids. Between the trimmed V and J ends, which lost 4 bases and 7 bases, there was a span of 20 bases. The CDR3 region has the DNA TGTGCCAGCAGCCCCCAAAGGGGTTCATGGGGTGAAGCTTTCTTT. Its translation: CASSPQRGSWGEAFF.

Only a few counts were recorded for this clonotype. The chain couples TRBV19 to TRBJ1-2; possibly TRBD1 for D (5 bases). V shed 3 bases and J shed 6 bases, with 11 bases lying between them. The germline CDR1 and CDR2 sequences are LNHDA and SQIVND (reference sequence). The CDR3 contains 13 residues. For the CDR3, the DNA is TGTGCCAGTAGTATCCTCGGGGGTGATGGCTACACCTTC. Its protein is CASSILGGDGYTF.

There are many counts of this clonotype. The chain employs TRBV10-3 and TRBJ1-6; D gene uncertain. Germline V CDR1 and CDR2: ENHRY, SYGVKD. Trimming left V 2 bases short and J 8 bases short, with 10 bases between. The CDR3 loop spans 14 amino acids. The DNA of the CDR3 is TGTGCCATCAGTGAGCCCCGGACTTATTCACCCCTCCACTTT. It is translated as CAISEPRTYSPLHF.

This clonotype was found many times. The chain has TRBV5-1 and TRBJ1-2, with 8 bases that match TRBD1. J gave up 4 bases and V 2 bases, and 7 bases lay outside the gene matches. The CDR3 has 15 amino acids. Germline V gene data show CDR1 as SGHRS and CDR2 as YFSETQ. The CDR3: CASSFGQGSIYGYTF. The CDR3 nucleotides are TGCGCCAGCAGCTTTGGACAGGGTTCGATCTATGGCTACACCTTC.

The J gene is TRBJ2-3, the V gene TRBV10-3, with 13 bases fitting TRBD2. Germline loops: CDR1 ENHRY, CDR2 SYGVKD. V dropped 7 bases and J dropped 4; count of bases not matched to a gene: 2. The CDR3 runs 14 residues. CDR3 loop: CAIKTSGGPDTQYF. CDR3 bases: TGTGCCATCAAGACTAGCGGGGGGCCAGATACGCAGTATTTT.

This clonotype was observed many times. The rearrangement links TRBV10-3 to TRBJ2-3; D is uncertain. V was pared by 3 bases and J by 4 bases, with 5 bases between. Germline V gives CDR1 ENHRY, CDR2 SYGVKD. The CDR3 has 12 amino acids. The DNA of the CDR3 is TGTGCCATCAGTGAATTGTCAGATACGCAGTATTTT. Translating it yields CAISELSDTQYF.

This clonotype appeared many times. This chain links TRBV29-1 with TRBJ1-3; unclear D gene. This CDR3 is 11 amino acids long. Germline values: CDR1 SQVTM, CDR2 ANQGSEA. V dropped 3 bases and J dropped 0 bases, with 0 bases sitting between them. CDR3 amino acids: CSVDSGNTIYF. The CDR3 DNA reads as TGCAGCGTTGACTCTGGAAACACCATATATTTT.

This clonotype appeared many times. The chain employs TRBV5-4 and TRBJ2-3; D remains ambiguous. Germline CDR1 and CDR2: SGHNT and YYREEE (reference sequence). V dropped 0 bases and J dropped 6 bases, with 8 bases sitting between them. This CDR3 contains 13 residues. The CDR3 reads CASSLGPGDTQYF. The CDR3, as DNA: TGTGCCAGCAGCTTGGGCCCTGGGGATACGCAGTATTTT.

This chain joins TRBV2 and TRBJ2-1; the D is unclear. Trimming took 7 bases from V and 2 from J, leaving 9 bases between them. The germline V gene encodes CDR1 SNHLY and CDR2 FYNNEI. This CDR3 is built from 13 residues. The CDR3 region is CASKGIPYNEQFF. DNA of the CDR3: TGTGCCAGCAAAGGGATCCCCTACAATGAGCAGTTCTTC.

This clonotype came up many times. V and J are TRBV12-3 or TRBV12-4 and TRBJ2-7; D perhaps matches TRBD1 (7 bases). Trimming removed 3 bases from V and 6 bases from J, with 12 bases in between. This CDR3 has 13 amino acids. The CDR3 DNA follows: TGTGCCAGCAGTTTCGCGCAGGGGGGCGAGCAGTACTTC. Translating gives CASSFAQGGEQYF.

The chain has TRBV30 and TRBJ2-7; D uncertain. The CDR3 is made up of 12 amino acids. V lost 4 bases and J lost 4, with 11 bases in between. Germline CDR1 and CDR2: GTSNPN and SVGIG (reference sequence). The CDR3 coding sequence is TGTGCCTGGATGGGTCGTGGGTACGAGCAGTACTTC. This codes for CAWMGRGYEQYF. Full variable domain (remainder filled in from reference TRBV30 and TRBJ2-7): SQTIHQWPATLVQPVGSPLSLECTVEGTSNPNLYWYRQAAGRGLQLLFYSVGIGQISSEVPQNLSASRPQDRQFILSSKKLLLSDSGFYLCAWMGRGYEQYFGPGTRLTVT.

This clonotype was picked up many times. The DNA of the CDR3 is TGTGCCACCAGTGATGCCGGGAGGGGGGGATTCAATCAGCCCCAGCATTTT. Translating it yields CATSDAGRGGFNQPQHF. The gene calls are TRBV24-1 and TRBJ1-5; D is possibly TRBD1 (6 bases). Trimming removed 3 bases at V and 3 bases at J, with 17 bases between. The CDR3 is made up of 17 amino acids. CDR1 KGHDR and CDR2 SFDVKD come from the germline V gene.

This clonotype appeared many times. V is TRBV12-3 or TRBV12-4 and J is TRBJ1-2; weak D call: TRBD1 (5 bases). V lost 3 bases to trimming and J lost 8 bases, with 19 bases between them. The CDR3 has 15 amino acids. The CDR3 loop is CASSLVSAKWDGYTF. The CDR3 DNA is TGTGCCAGCAGTTTGGTGTCCGCCAAGTGGGACGGCTACACCTTC.

This clonotype was seen more than once but under ten times. The CDR3 region is CASTRLAGSYEQYF. CDR3 bases: TGCGCCAGCACCCGACTAGCGGGCAGCTACGAGCAGTACTTC. The gene calls are TRBV5-1 and TRBJ2-7; 10 bases map to TRBD2. The CDR3 runs 14 residues. CDR1 is SGHRS, CDR2 YFSETQ, per germline. V dropped 6 bases and J dropped 3; count of bases not matched to a gene: 6.

The table lists this clonotype with many counts. V and J are TRBV4-3 and TRBJ1-1; no definite D call. This CDR3 has 13 amino acids. The germline V and J ends were trimmed by 0 bases and 3 bases, with 5 bases remaining between them. Germline V lookup: CDR1 LGHNA, CDR2 YSLEER. The CDR3 protein is CASSQDDYTEAFF. The CDR3 coding sequence is TGCGCCAGCAGCCAAGACGATTACACTGAAGCTTTCTTT.

There are many counts of this clonotype. The V and J genes are TRBV29-1 and TRBJ2-5; D is uncertain. The CDR3 totals 13 residues. Germline CDR1 reads SQVTM; CDR2 reads ANQGSEA. Deletions cut 1 base from V and 2 bases from J, with 8 bases between. In nucleotides, the CDR3 is TGCAGCGTTGAAGCAGTTACACAAGAGACCCAGTACTTC. Protein: CSVEAVTQETQYF.

Many counts were recorded for this clonotype. The chain has TRBV9 and TRBJ2-1; 9 bases match TRBD1. The CDR3 has 16 amino acids. With V trimmed by 3 bases and J by 1 base, 5 bases remained unmatched. CDR1 and CDR2 (germline): SGDLS, YYNGEE. Here the CDR3 reads CASSAAGTGSYNEQFF. CDR3 bases: TGTGCCAGCAGCGCCGCAGGGACAGGGTCCTACAATGAGCAGTTCTTC.

The genes are TRBV5-1 and TRBJ2-5, with 10 bases aligning to TRBD2. CDR1 is SGHRS, CDR2 YFSETQ, per germline. The CDR3 spans 16 residues. V lost 5 bases and J lost 4; bases outside the gene matches: 11. The CDR3 region is CASSLPLAGLGETQYF. CDR3 nucleotide sequence: TGCGCCAGCAGTTTGCCACTAGCGGGGCTCGGAGAGACCCAGTACTTC.

With respect to this clonotype: A much larger clonotype is one base distant, so this may be a read error. The V and J genes are TRBV10-3 and TRBJ2-1; D ambiguous. The CDR3 is 20 residues long. Germline values: CDR1 ENHRY, CDR2 SYGVKD. The germline V and J ends were trimmed by 6 bases and 0 bases, with 27 bases remaining between them. The CDR3 sequence is CAISFVPRLTEQSSYNEQFF. CDR3 bases: TGTGCCATCAGCTTTGTGCCTAGATTGACTGAGCAAAGCTCCTACAATGAGCAGTTCTTC.

In this sample, this clonotype turned up many times. This chain uses TRBV29-1 with TRBJ2-5; D is ambiguous. The germline V and J ends were trimmed by 2 bases and 5 bases, with 12 bases remaining between them. Per germline, CDR1 SQVTM and CDR2 ANQGSEA. CDR3 length: 13 amino acids. CDR3 in amino acids: CSVELAGWETQYF. The CDR3 DNA sequence: TGCAGCGTTGAACTCGCCGGGTGGGAGACCCAGTACTTC.

This clonotype was found many times. The chain is built from TRBV6-5 and TRBJ1-2; D perhaps matches TRBD1 (6 bases). V was cut by 4 bases and J by 6 bases, with 12 bases left in between. Germline V CDR1 and CDR2: MNHEY, SVGAGI. CDR3 length: 13 residues. CDR3 nucleotide sequence: TGTGCCAGCAGTTTCTACAGGGAGAATGGCTACACCTTC. This gives the protein CASSFYRENGYTF.

This clonotype was seen many times. The genes are TRBV10-3 and TRBJ2-2; TRBD1 aligns across 7 bases. This CDR3 spans 16 amino acids. The germline CDR1 and CDR2 sequences are ENHRY and SYGVKD. After removal of 3 bases from V and 2 bases from J, the junction contained 6 bases not matched to a gene. The CDR3 DNA sequence: TGTGCCATCAGTGATCCCGGACAGGCTAACACCGGGGAGCTGTTTTTT. It is translated as CAISDPGQANTGELFF.

This chain joins TRBV11-2 and TRBJ2-3; a possible D gene is TRBD2 (7 bases). The CDR3 consists of 13 residues. Trimming shortened V by 8 bases and J by 8 bases, and 17 bases separated the two germline ends. CDR1 and CDR2 from the germline V gene are SGHAT and FQNNGV. For the CDR3, the DNA is TGTGCCAGCCGAGGGGGGGTTTGGGCTACGCAGTATTTT. It translates to CASRGGVWATQYF.

V and J are TRBV11-3 and TRBJ1-1; D gene uncertain. Germline V CDR1 and CDR2: SGHNT, YENEEA. With 3 bases removed from V and 1 base from J, the gap between germline ends came to 6 bases. The length of the CDR3 is 13 residues. DNA of the CDR3: TGTGCCAGCAGCTTGAACGAGAACACTGAAGCTTTCTTT. Amino acid sequence: CASSLNENTEAFF.

This clonotype was detected many times. The genes are TRBV25-1 and TRBJ2-1; tentatively, D is TRBD1 (6 bases). Per germline, CDR1 MGHDK and CDR2 SYGVNS. This CDR3 is 21 amino acids long. V was cut by 5 bases and J by 7 bases, with 36 bases left in between. This CDR3 is CASSFGFLQSTRHRVRNEQFF. The CDR3 region has the DNA TGTGCCAGCAGTTTTGGCTTCCTCCAATCGACTCGACACAGGGTGAGGAATGAGCAGTTCTTC.

This clonotype was seen at least ten times. This rearrangement joins TRBV12-3 or TRBV12-4 to TRBJ2-3; D gene unclear. The V gene lost 7 bases and the J gene lost 2 bases, with 13 bases spanning the gap. This CDR3 is built from 14 residues. The CDR3 loop is CASTRVAYTDTQYF. The CDR3 DNA sequence: TGTGCCAGCACCCGAGTGGCCTACACAGATACGCAGTATTTT.

This clonotype was seen repeatedly, ten times or more. The genes are TRBV5-5 and TRBJ2-2; TRBD1 agrees at 7 bases. V gave up 4 bases and J gave up 6 bases; unmatched junction bases: 6. CDR1 and CDR2 from the germline V gene are SGHKS and YYEKEE (reference sequence). The CDR3 is made up of 14 amino acids. The CDR3 is CASSRDSFSGELFF. The CDR3 DNA is TGTGCCAGCAGCCGGGACAGTTTCTCCGGGGAGCTGTTTTTT.